Listed below are T cell receptor beta chains from one sample, sequenced in a study of PD-L1 blockade in urothelial cancer. Assay: immunoSEQ multiplex PCR; the TCRdb copy retains only in-frame clones and omits some. The sample lists tens of thousands of clones, about 89% occurring once. Here the sequenced sample was PBMCs, taken around atezolizumab (anti-PD-L1) treatment. These receptors all stem from a man older than 75 with urothelial cancer. Each CDR3 is given without its conserved first and last residue.

J gene: TRBJ2-2; V gene: TRBV2; CDR3 length: 16; CDR3 protein: ASSRARGEGLSTGELF
J gene: TRBJ2-1; V gene: TRBV7-9; CDR3 length: 12; CDR3 protein: ASSSGTGSNEQF
J gene: TRBJ2-3; V gene: TRBV5-4; CDR3 length: 15; CDR3 protein: ASSYDQTSGSADTQY
J gene: TRBJ1-2; V gene: TRBV14; CDR3 length: 12; CDR3 protein: ASSQEAQYYGYT
J gene: TRBJ2-7; V gene: TRBV6-9; CDR3 length: 13; CDR3 protein: ASSYWPQCNYEQY
J gene: TRBJ1-2; V gene: TRBV5-6; CDR3 length: 12; CDR3 protein: ARTFLDRLYGYT
J gene: TRBJ2-1; V gene: TRBV27; CDR3 length: 11; CDR3 protein: ASGTSGYNEQF
J gene: TRBJ2-7; V gene: TRBV5-1; CDR3 length: 13; CDR3 protein: ASSLTGTGAYEQY
J gene: TRBJ1-1; V gene: TRBV4-2; CDR3 length: 14; CDR3 protein: ASSQEPRTRITEAF
J gene: TRBJ1-5; V gene: TRBV18; CDR3 length: 12; CDR3 protein: ASSPQGQNQPQH
J gene: TRBJ2-1; V gene: TRBV30; CDR3 length: 12; CDR3 protein: AWSVHQRGPQQF
J gene: TRBJ2-7; V gene: TRBV7-8; CDR3 length: 12; CDR3 protein: ASSLGPRDMEQY
J gene: TRBJ2-2; V gene: TRBV5-4; CDR3 length: 13; CDR3 protein: ASSSAAANTGELF
J gene: TRBJ2-2; V gene: TRBV4-1; CDR3 length: 14; CDR3 protein: ASSRYRDSSTGELF
J gene: TRBJ2-1; V gene: TRBV9; CDR3 length: 14; CDR3 protein: ASSVGSGSSYNEQF
J gene: TRBJ2-1; V gene: TRBV7-9; CDR3 length: 12; CDR3 protein: ASSLAGGVEEQF
J gene: TRBJ2-6; V gene: TRBV4-3; CDR3 length: 14; CDR3 protein: ASSQDRASGANVLT
J gene: TRBJ1-4; V gene: TRBV5-1; CDR3 length: 15; CDR3 protein: ASSLAGGASFDEKLF
J gene: TRBJ1-2; V gene: TRBV7-8; CDR3 length: 11; CDR3 protein: ASSLHRVEGYT
J gene: TRBJ2-3; V gene: TRBV11-3; CDR3 length: 11; CDR3 protein: ASSLAGGDTQY
J gene: TRBJ1-5; V gene: TRBV16; CDR3 length: 12; CDR3 protein: ASSQDRVDQPQH
J gene: TRBJ2-1; V gene: TRBV28; CDR3 length: 16; CDR3 protein: ASSLYVTGGTLQREQF
J gene: TRBJ2-7; V gene: TRBV11-2; CDR3 length: 13; CDR3 protein: ASSFGGQGANEQY
J gene: TRBJ2-7; V gene: TRBV5-4; CDR3 length: 13; CDR3 protein: ASSLGGGTQGEQY
J gene: TRBJ2-1; V gene: TRBV18; CDR3 length: 12; CDR3 protein: ASSPTGGASEQF
J gene: TRBJ2-1; V gene: TRBV7-7; CDR3 length: 12; CDR3 protein: ASSPGTGINEQF
J gene: TRBJ2-7; V gene: TRBV5-1; CDR3 length: 13; CDR3 protein: ASSLSGSSSYEQY
J gene: TRBJ2-5; V gene: TRBV7-2; CDR3 length: 12; CDR3 protein: ASSQGQNKETQY
J gene: TRBJ2-2; V gene: TRBV5-4; CDR3 length: 14; CDR3 protein: ASSLTGTGGSGELF
J gene: TRBJ1-2; V gene: TRBV23-1; CDR3 length: 13; CDR3 protein: ASSRETDYNYGYT
J gene: TRBJ2-7; V gene: TRBV5-6; CDR3 length: 11; CDR3 protein: ATGQGVSYEQY
J gene: TRBJ1-2; V gene: TRBV5-6; CDR3 length: 12; CDR3 protein: ASSFSANIYGYT
J gene: TRBJ2-5; V gene: TRBV4-1; CDR3 length: 13; CDR3 protein: ASSPIPGTQETQY
J gene: TRBJ1-5; V gene: TRBV6-1; CDR3 length: 14; CDR3 protein: ASSGGWTGTMEPQH
J gene: TRBJ1-1; V gene: TRBV4-1; CDR3 length: 13; CDR3 protein: ASSHGGLLNTEAF
J gene: TRBJ2-1; V gene: TRBV18; CDR3 length: 14; CDR3 protein: ASSPQGEGTGNEQF
J gene: TRBJ2-1; V gene: TRBV19; CDR3 length: 13; CDR3 protein: ASSPLAFTYNEQF
J gene: TRBJ2-2; V gene: TRBV11-2; CDR3 length: 15; CDR3 protein: ASSFGGKRQDTGELF
J gene: TRBJ2-7; V gene: TRBV7-2; CDR3 length: 13; CDR3 protein: ASSSQTGQGYEQY
J gene: TRBJ2-1; V gene: TRBV7-6; CDR3 length: 16; CDR3 protein: ASSRFSGTSGLSDEQF
J gene: TRBJ2-3; V gene: TRBV5-1; CDR3 length: 14; CDR3 protein: ASSSRTSGKTDTQY
J gene: TRBJ1-5; V gene: TRBV19; CDR3 length: 10; CDR3 protein: ASSMGDAGQH
J gene: TRBJ1-5; V gene: TRBV19; CDR3 length: 12; CDR3 protein: ASLGTPSNQPQH
J gene: TRBJ2-2; V gene: TRBV12-5; CDR3 length: 12; CDR3 protein: ASGRAGGAGELF
J gene: TRBJ2-1; V gene: TRBV7-2; CDR3 length: 13; CDR3 protein: ASSLAWTGYNEQF
J gene: TRBJ2-1; V gene: TRBV29-1; CDR3 length: 14; CDR3 protein: SVELAGKGSYNEQF
J gene: TRBJ1-2; V gene: TRBV5-6; CDR3 length: 16; CDR3 protein: ASSRRTMSGGAHYGYT
J gene: TRBJ1-5; V gene: TRBV28; CDR3 length: 10; CDR3 protein: ASSLYGQPQH
J gene: TRBJ1-1; V gene: TRBV5-1; CDR3 length: 13; CDR3 protein: ASSQRDRMNTEAF
J gene: TRBJ1-1; V gene: TRBV9; CDR3 length: 17; CDR3 protein: ASSVVAPWSTGGGTEAF
J gene: TRBJ2-4; V gene: TRBV5-8; CDR3 length: 11; CDR3 protein: ASSLTGKNIQY
J gene: TRBJ2-2; V gene: TRBV9; CDR3 length: 15; CDR3 protein: ASSVQGSDTNTGELF
J gene: TRBJ2-7; V gene: TRBV21-1; CDR3 length: 14; CDR3 protein: ASPTAGIGRPYEQY
J gene: TRBJ1-1; V gene: TRBV6-6; CDR3 length: 12; CDR3 protein: ASRWRDTNTEAF
J gene: TRBJ2-7; V gene: TRBV27; CDR3 length: 13; CDR3 protein: ASSSPLDRGREQY
J gene: TRBJ2-7; V gene: TRBV5-6; CDR3 length: 16; CDR3 protein: ASSLGRPAGTRTYEQY
J gene: TRBJ1-3; V gene: TRBV7-2; CDR3 length: 12; CDR3 protein: ASSLGTFGNTIY